The TCR beta chain under discussion was sequenced for a study of CD8 T cells in Susac syndrome. Germline loops: CDR1 KGHSH, CDR2 LQKENI. V gave up 2 bases and J gave up 2 bases, with 9 bases separating them. This CDR3 region has 15 residues. An input of roughly 0.5 to 1 ug of RNA was subjected to reverse transcription using random hexamers. TCRdb called the immunoSEQ multiplex PCR reads again in MiXCR, with one record for every CDR3 protein. The sample contains some 260,000 distinct CDR3 sequences, roughly 85% of which appear only once. The chain couples TRBV18 to TRBJ2-2; the D is unclear. Sequencing input: CD8+ T cells from PBMCs. The source is a human donor with multiple sclerosis. This CDR3 reads CASSPNKGNTGELFF. The CDR3 nucleotides are TGTGCCAGCTCACCAAACAAGGGAAACACCGGGGAGCTGTTTTTT.